This TCR beta chain appears in the sequencing data of a study of cytomegalovirus exposure and HLA in healthy donors. Overall study results and limits: Reported performance of the classifier showed diagnosis of cytomegalovirus status with high specificity and sensitivity.

In germline, CDR1 is SGHRS, CDR2 YFSETQ. The CDR3 covers 14 residues. V shed 2 bases and J 7 bases; nucleotides not matched to a gene: 6. PCR employed 60 Vbeta and 13 Jbeta primers. This table comes from immunoSEQ multiplex PCR, and its TCRdb copy is limited to in-frame clones, with some not included. Of 100,000 to 150,000 clones in the sample, 80% to 90% were seen once. On this clone itself: Its antigen remains unidentified.

The clonotype originates from a man between 50 and 59 years old in good health and CMV-seronegative. The sequenced sample was PBMCs. The chain employs TRBV5-1 and TRBJ2-4, with TRBD2 matching over 7 bases. CDR3 in amino acids: CASSFGRGSNIQYF. CDR3 coding DNA: TGCGCCAGCAGCTTTGGGAGGGGTAGCAACATTCAGTACTTC.